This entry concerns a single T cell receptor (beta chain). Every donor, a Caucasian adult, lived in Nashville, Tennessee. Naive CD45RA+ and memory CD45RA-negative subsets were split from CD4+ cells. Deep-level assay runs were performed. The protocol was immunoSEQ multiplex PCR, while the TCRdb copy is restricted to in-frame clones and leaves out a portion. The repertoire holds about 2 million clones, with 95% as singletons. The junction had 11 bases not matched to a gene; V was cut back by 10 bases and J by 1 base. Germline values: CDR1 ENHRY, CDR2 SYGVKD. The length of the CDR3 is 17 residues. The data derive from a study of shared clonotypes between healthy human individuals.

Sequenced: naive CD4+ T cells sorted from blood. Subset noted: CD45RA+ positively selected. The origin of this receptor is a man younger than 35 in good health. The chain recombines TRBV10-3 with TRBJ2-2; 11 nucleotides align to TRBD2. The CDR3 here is CATHGLAGGRNTGELFF. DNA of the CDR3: TGTGCCACCCACGGGCTAGCGGGGGGCCGGAACACCGGGGAGCTGTTTTTT.